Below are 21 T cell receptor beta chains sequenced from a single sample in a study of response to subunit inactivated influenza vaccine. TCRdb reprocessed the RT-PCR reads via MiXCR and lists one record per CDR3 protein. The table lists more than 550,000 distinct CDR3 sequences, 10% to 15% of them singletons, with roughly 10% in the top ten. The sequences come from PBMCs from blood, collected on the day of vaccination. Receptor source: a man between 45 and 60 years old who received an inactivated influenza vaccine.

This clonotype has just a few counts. This chain's CDR3 is CASSLIYGGSGETQYF. CDR3 bases: TGTGCCAGCAGCTTGATTTACGGCGGATCGGGAGAGACCCAGTACTTC. This sequence joins TRBV7-2 and TRBJ2-5; D ambiguous. Germline V lookup: CDR1 SGHTA, CDR2 FQGNSA. The CDR3 is 16 amino acids. The V gene lost 3 bases and the J gene lost 4 bases, with 18 bases spanning the gap.

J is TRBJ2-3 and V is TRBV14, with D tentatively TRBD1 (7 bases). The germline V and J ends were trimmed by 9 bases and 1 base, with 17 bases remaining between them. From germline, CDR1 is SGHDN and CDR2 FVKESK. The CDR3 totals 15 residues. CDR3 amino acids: CARSNTGEGTDTQYF. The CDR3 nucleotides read TGTGCCAGATCCAACACAGGGGAGGGCACAGATACGCAGTATTTT.

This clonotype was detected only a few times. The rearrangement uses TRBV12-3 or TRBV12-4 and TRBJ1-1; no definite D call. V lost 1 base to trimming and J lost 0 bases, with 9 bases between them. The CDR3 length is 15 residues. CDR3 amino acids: CASSLDGDMNTEAFF. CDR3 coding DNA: TGTGCCAGCAGTTTAGACGGCGACATGAACACTGAAGCTTTCTTT.

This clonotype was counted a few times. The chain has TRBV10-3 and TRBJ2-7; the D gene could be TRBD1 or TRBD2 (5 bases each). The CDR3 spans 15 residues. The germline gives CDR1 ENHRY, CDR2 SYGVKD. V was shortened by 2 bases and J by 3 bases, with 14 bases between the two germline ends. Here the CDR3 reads CAISETQTADYEQYF. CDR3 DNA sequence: TGTGCCATCAGTGAGACTCAGACAGCGGACTACGAGCAGTACTTC.

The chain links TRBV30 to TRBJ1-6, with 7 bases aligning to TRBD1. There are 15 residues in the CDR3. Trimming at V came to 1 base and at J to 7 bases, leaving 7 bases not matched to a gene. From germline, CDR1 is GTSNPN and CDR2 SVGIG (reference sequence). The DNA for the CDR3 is TGTGCCTGGAGTGCTTGGGACAGCGAGAATTCACCCCTCCACTTT. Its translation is CAWSAWDSENSPLHF.

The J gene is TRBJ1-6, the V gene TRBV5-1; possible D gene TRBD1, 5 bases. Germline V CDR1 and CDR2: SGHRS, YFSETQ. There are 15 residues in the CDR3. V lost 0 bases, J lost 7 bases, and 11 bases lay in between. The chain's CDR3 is CASSLGGEGNSPLHF. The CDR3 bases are TGCGCCAGCAGCTTGGGGGGGGAAGGCAATTCACCCCTCCACTTT.

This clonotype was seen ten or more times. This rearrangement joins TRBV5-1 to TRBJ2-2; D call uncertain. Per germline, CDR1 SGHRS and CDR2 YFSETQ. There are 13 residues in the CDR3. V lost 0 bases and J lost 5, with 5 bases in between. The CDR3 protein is CASSLGETGELFF. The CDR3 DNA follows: TGCGCCAGCAGCTTGGGAGAAACCGGGGAGCTGTTTTTT.

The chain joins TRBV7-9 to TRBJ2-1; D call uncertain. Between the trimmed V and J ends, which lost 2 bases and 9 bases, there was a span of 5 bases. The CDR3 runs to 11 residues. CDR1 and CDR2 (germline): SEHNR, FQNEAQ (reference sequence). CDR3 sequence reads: CASSLTAEQFF. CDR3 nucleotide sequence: TGTGCCAGCAGCTTAACAGCTGAGCAGTTCTTC.

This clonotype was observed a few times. CDR3 DNA: TGTGCCATCAGTAATACAGGGGGACCGAACACCGGGGAGCTGTTTTTT. Protein product: CAISNTGGPNTGELFF. The chain is built from TRBV10-3 and TRBJ2-2; 8 bases are shared with TRBD1. The V and J ends lost 5 bases and 0 bases, in that order; junction bases with no gene match: 5. The V gene's germline CDR1 is ENHRY and CDR2 SYGVKD. The CDR3 is 16 residues long.

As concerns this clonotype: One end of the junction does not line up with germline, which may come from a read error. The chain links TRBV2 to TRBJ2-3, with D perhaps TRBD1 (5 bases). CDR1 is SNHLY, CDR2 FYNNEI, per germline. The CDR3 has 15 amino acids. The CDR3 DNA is TGTGCCAGCAATGAAGGGGCTGCCTCCACAGATACGCAGTATTTT. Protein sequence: CASNEGAASTDTQYF.

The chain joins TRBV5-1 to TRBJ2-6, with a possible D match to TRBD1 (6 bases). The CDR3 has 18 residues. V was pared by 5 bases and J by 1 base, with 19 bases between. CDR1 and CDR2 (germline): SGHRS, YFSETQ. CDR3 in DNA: TGCGCCAGCAGGGATCCCAGGGGTAAGAGGTCTGGGGCCAACGTCCTGACTTTC. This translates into CASRDPRGKRSGANVLTF.

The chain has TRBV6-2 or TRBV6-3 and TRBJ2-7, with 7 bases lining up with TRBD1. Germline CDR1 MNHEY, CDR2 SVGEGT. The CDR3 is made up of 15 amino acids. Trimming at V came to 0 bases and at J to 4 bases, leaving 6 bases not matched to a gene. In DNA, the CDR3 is TGTGCCAGCAGTTACTCCCACAGGGGTGATTACGAGCAGTACTTC. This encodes CASSYSHRGDYEQYF.

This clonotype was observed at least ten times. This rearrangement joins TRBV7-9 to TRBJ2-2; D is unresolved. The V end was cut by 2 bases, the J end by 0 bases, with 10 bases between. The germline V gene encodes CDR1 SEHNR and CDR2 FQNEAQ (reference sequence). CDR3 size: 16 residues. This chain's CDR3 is CASSLFGRANTGELFF. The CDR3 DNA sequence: TGTGCCAGCAGCTTATTTGGCAGAGCGAACACCGGGGAGCTGTTTTTT.

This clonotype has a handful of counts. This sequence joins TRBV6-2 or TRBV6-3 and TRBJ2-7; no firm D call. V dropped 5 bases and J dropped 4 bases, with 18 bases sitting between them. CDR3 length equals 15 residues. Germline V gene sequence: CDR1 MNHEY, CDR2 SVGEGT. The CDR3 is CASSTGSWSGYEQYF. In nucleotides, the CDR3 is TGTGCCAGCAGTACCGGAAGTTGGAGTGGGTACGAGCAGTACTTC.

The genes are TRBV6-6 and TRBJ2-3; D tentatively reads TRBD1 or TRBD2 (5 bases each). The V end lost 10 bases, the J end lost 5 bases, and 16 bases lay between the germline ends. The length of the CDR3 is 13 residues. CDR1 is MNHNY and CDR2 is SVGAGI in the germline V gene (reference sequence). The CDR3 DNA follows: TGTGCCACAGCAGGGAGAGGGGAAGATACGCAGTATTTT. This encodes CATAGRGEDTQYF.

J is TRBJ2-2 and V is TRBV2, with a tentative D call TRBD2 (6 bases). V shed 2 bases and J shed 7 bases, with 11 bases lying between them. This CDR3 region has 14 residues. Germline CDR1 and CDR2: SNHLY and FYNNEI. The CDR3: CASSELSSGGELFF. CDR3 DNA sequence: TGTGCCAGCAGTGAATTAAGTAGCGGCGGGGAGCTGTTTTTT.

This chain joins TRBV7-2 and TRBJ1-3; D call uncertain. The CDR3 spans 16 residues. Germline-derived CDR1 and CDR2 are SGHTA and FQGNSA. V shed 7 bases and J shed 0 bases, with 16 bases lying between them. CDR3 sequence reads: CASTFGAWTSGNTIYF. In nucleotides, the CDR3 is TGTGCCAGCACCTTCGGTGCGTGGACCTCTGGAAACACCATATATTTT. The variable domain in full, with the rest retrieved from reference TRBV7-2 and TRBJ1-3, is GAGVSQSPSNKVTEKGKDVELRCDPISGHTALYWYRQSLGQGLEFLIYFQGNSAPDKSGLPSDRFSAERTGGSVSTLTIQRTQQEDSAVYLCASTFGAWTSGNTIYFGEGSWLTVV.

The CDR3 DNA sequence: TGCGCCAGCAGCTTGGTACAGGGTGTGGGCCCCTACGAGCAGTACTTC. Translating it yields CASSLVQGVGPYEQYF. This rearrangement joins TRBV5-1 to TRBJ2-7; possible D gene TRBD1, 6 bases. V lost 0 bases and J lost 2, with 15 bases in between. The germline CDR1 and CDR2 sequences are SGHRS and YFSETQ. The CDR3 has 16 amino acids.

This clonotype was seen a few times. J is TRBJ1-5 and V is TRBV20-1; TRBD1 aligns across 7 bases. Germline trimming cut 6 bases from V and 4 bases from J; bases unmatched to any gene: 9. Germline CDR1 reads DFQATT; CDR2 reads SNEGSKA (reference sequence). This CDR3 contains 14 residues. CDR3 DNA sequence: TGCAGTGCCAGTCCCGGGACAGAAAATCAGCCCCAGCATTTT. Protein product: CSASPGTENQPQHF.

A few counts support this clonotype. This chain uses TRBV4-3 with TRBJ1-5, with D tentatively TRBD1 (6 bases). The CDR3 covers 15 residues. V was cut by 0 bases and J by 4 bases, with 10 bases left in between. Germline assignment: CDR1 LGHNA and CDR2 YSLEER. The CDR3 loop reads CASSQDRGWNQPQHF. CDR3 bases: TGCGCCAGCAGCCAAGATAGGGGGTGGAATCAGCCCCAGCATTTT.

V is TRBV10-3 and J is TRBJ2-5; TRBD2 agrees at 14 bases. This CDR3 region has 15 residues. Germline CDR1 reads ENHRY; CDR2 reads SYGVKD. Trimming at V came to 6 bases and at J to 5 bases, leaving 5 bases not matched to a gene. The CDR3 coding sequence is TGTGCCATCAGCGGACTAGCGGGAGGTCCCGAGACCCAGTACTTC. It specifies CAISGLAGGPETQYF.